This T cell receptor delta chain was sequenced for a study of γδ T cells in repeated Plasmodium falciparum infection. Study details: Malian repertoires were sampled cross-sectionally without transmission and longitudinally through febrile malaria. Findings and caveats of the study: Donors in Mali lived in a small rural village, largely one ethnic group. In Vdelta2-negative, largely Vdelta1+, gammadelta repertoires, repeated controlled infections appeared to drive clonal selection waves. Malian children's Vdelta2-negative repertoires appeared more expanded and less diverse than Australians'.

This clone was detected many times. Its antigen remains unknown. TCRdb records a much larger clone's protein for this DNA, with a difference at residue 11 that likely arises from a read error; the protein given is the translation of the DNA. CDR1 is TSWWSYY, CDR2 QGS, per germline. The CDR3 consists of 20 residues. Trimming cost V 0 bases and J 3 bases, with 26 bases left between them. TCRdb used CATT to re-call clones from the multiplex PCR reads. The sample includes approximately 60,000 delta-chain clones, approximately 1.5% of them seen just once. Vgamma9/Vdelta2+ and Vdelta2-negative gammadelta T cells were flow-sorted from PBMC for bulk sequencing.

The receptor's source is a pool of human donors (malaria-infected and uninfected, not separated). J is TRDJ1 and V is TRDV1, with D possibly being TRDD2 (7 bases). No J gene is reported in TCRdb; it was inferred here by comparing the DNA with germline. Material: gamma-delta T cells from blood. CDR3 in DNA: TGTGCTCTTGGGGAACTTTCCTACTCCACAGGGGATCCAAAGGCCGATAAACTCATCTTT. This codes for CALGELSYSTGDPKADKLIF.